This TCR beta chain originates from a study of blood T cell repertoires in COVID-19. Across the whole study: Specimens from acute and convalescent COVID-19 originated in the United States, Italy and Spain. PBMCs, B-cell-depleted T cells, or T cells were the source of the cDNA or gDNA that made up the material.

Trimming took off 5 bases at V and 6 bases at J, with 15 bases between the two ends. The CDR3 length is 15 residues. Germline V gene sequence: CDR1 KGHDR, CDR2 SFDVKD. In the original workflow: The authors estimated nucleated cell counts from reference gene primer amplification. Produced via immunoSEQ multiplex PCR; TCRdb's table is partial and in-frame only. The DNA was the basis for D and trimming; V, J and clone size are from that table. The sample has 120,000 or so clones, about 85% seen once. The J gene is TRBJ1-4, the V gene TRBV24-1; possibly TRBD1 for D (5 bases). The clonotype originates from a man in his fifties or sixties with acute or convalescent COVID-19. The sequenced sample was peripheral blood. As DNA, the CDR3 is TGTGCCACCAGTGCCTTGGGGGGGGAGGATGAAAAACTGTTTTTT. Translating it yields CATSALGGEDEKLFF.